These 12 T cell receptor beta chains share one sample of origin, sequenced in a study of identical twins. Each CDR3 protein gets one entry after TCRdb re-called the 5' RACE reads with MiXCR. The sample has some 250,000 distinct CDR3 sequences, 6.5% seen once; the top ten hold about 14%. This same sample was also part of a study on T cells expressing NK-cell markers.

The sample taken for sequencing was CD8+ T cells sorted from blood. Every receptor here comes from a woman in her late teens or twenties in good health.

The chain couples TRBV6-5 to TRBJ1-1, with TRBD1 identical over 9 bases. The V gene's germline CDR1 is MNHEY and CDR2 SVGAGI. The V segment lost 6 bases and the J segment 9 bases; nucleotides outside the gene matches: 5. The length of the CDR3 is 12 residues. The CDR3 spells CASSLDRGQAFF. Here the CDR3 DNA reads TGTGCCAGCAGCCTGGACAGGGGACAAGCTTTCTTT.

The rearrangement uses TRBV5-1 and TRBJ2-7; possible D gene TRBD1, 6 bases. The V gene lost 3 bases and the J gene lost 3 bases, with 10 bases spanning the gap. Germline CDR1 is SGHRS and CDR2 is YFSETQ. The CDR3 is 13 residues long. CDR3 sequence (DNA): TGCGCCAGCAGCTCCTGGACAGACTACGAGCAGTACTTC. It specifies CASSSWTDYEQYF.

This clonotype was observed a few times. CDR3 region: CASSPRSLADTQYF. CDR3 DNA sequence: TGTGCCAGCTCACCACGGTCCCTCGCAGATACGCAGTATTTT. This chain joins TRBV18 and TRBJ2-3; D call uncertain. Germline V lookup: CDR1 KGHSH, CDR2 LQKENI. This CDR3 has 14 residues. Trimming took off 1 base at V and 4 bases at J, with 9 bases between the two ends.

This clonotype showed up just a few times. V and J are TRBV13 and TRBJ2-1, with D unresolved. CDR3 size: 12 residues. The germline V and J ends were trimmed by 4 bases and 6 bases, with 7 bases remaining between them. Germline assignment: CDR1 PRHDT and CDR2 FYEKMQ (reference sequence). The CDR3, as DNA: TGTGCCAGCAGCTCCCTGACCAATGAGCAGTTCTTC. Translation: CASSSLTNEQFF.

The CDR3 reads CASVSNRGRSNRETEAFF. CDR3 bases: TGTGCCAGCGTTTCTAACAGGGGGCGATCGAACCGGGAGACTGAAGCTTTCTTT. The chain has TRBV12-3 or TRBV12-4 and TRBJ1-1; 9 bases map to TRBD1. CDR3 length equals 18 residues. V dropped 8 bases and J dropped 5; count of bases not matched to a gene: 21.

This sequence joins TRBV20-1 and TRBJ2-5, with a weak D call TRBD2 (7 bases). This CDR3 has 11 residues. Looked up from germline, CDR1 is DFQATT and CDR2 is SNEGSKA (reference sequence). V was trimmed by 6 bases and J by 7 bases, leaving 12 bases between them. CDR3 loop: CSAGLGGTQYF. DNA for the CDR3: TGCAGTGCCGGACTAGGGGGGACCCAGTACTTC.

This clonotype turned up a few times. The CDR3 sequence: CAINQYWGETQYF. In nucleotides, the CDR3 is TGTGCCATCAACCAATACTGGGGAGAGACCCAGTACTTC. The V and J genes are TRBV10-3 and TRBJ2-5; D is uncertain. Germline CDR1 and CDR2: ENHRY and SYGVKD. V was trimmed by 7 bases and J by 4 bases, leaving 13 bases between them. The CDR3 has 13 residues.

This clonotype was counted many times. The chain carries TRBV6-2 or TRBV6-3 and TRBJ2-2; D uncertain. CDR1 and CDR2 (germline): MNHEY, SVGEGT. The V end was cut by 2 bases, the J end by 6 bases, with 4 bases between. The CDR3 contains 12 residues. CDR3 bases: TGTGCCAGCAGTTACCTCCCCGGGGAGCTGTTTTTT. Its translation: CASSYLPGELFF.

The CDR3 protein is CASSLTTGGLYEQYF. The CDR3, as DNA: TGTGCCAGCAGCCTTACAACAGGGGGCTTGTACGAGCAGTACTTC. This chain connects TRBV7-9 to TRBJ2-7, with TRBD1 matching over 9 bases. Germline trimming cut 5 bases from V and 4 bases from J; bases unmatched to any gene: 9. The CDR3 extends over 15 amino acids. Germline values: CDR1 SEHNR, CDR2 FQNEAQ (reference sequence).

This clonotype was counted between two and nine times. The rearrangement joins TRBV2 to TRBJ2-3; 10 bases agree with TRBD2. The germline gives CDR1 SNHLY, CDR2 FYNNEI. Trimming took 8 bases from V and 3 from J; bases not matched to a gene: 2. CDR3 size: 13 residues. The DNA for the CDR3 is TGTGCCAGCCCTAGCGGGAGTACAGATACGCAGTATTTT. It translates to CASPSGSTDTQYF.

The rearrangement joins TRBV12-3 or TRBV12-4 to TRBJ2-5; D is undetermined. The CDR3 totals 15 residues. Trimming stripped 0 bases from V and 5 bases from J, with 13 bases between. The CDR3 bases are TGTGCCAGCAGTTTAGCTCTCGCCTTTCCCGAGACCCAGTACTTC. Amino acids: CASSLALAFPETQYF.

This clonotype was observed many times. V and J are TRBV4-1 and TRBJ2-1, with 8 bases fitting TRBD1. The V gene end was trimmed by 3 bases and the J gene end by 5 bases; junction bases not matched to a gene: 6. From germline, CDR1 is MGHRA and CDR2 YSYEKL. The CDR3 sequence is 15 residues long. The CDR3 spells CASSHGGTGDNEQFF. CDR3 sequence (DNA): TGCGCCAGCAGCCATGGGGGGACAGGAGACAATGAGCAGTTCTTC.